The 32 T cell receptor beta chains given below trace back to one sample, sequenced in a study of Graves' ophthalmopathy and Graves' hyperthyroidism (dated by TCRdb to about 2018). The data were produced on an Illumina HiSeq 2000. For repertoire sequencing, the TCR beta CDR3 regions were amplified from RNA transcripts. The first round of RT-PCR was done with HTBI primers and the Qiagen OneStep RT-PCR kit, and was followed by a second round of multiplex PCR, then size selection and purification. The public sequencing data were trimmed at Q25 with fastp and processed into clonotypes with MiXCR by TCRdb, which kept only in-frame beta chains. Entries that share a CDR3 protein sequence are merged under the most common genes and DNA. The table for this sample lists 1 million to 1.3 million distinct CDR3 sequences; about 35% of them were counted only once. 8.5% to 14% of the sample comes from the top ten.

The sequencing sample was made of peripheral blood or thyroid tissue (not recorded which). These receptors all come from an adult man with Graves' hyperthyroidism.

This sequence joins TRBV7-8 and TRBJ2-2, with D hard to call. V was pared by 2 bases and J by 1 base, with 8 bases between. Germline CDR1 SGHVS, CDR2 FQNEAQ. This CDR3 has 15 residues. The CDR3 bases are TGTGCCAGCAGCTTAAGGATTGTGAACACCGGGGAGCTGTTTTTT. Amino acids: CASSLRIVNTGELFF.

This clonotype was recorded at least ten times. The chain is built from TRBV4-3 and TRBJ1-5, with D perhaps matching TRBD1 (5 bases). The CDR3 covers 15 residues. Germline CDR1 reads LGHNA; CDR2 reads YSLEER. Deletions cut 1 base from V and 4 bases from J, with 11 bases between. CDR3 loop: CASSQGWDGNQPQHF. The CDR3 DNA reads as TGCGCCAGCAGCCAAGGGTGGGACGGGAATCAGCCCCAGCATTTT.

There are a few counts of this clonotype. This chain links TRBV10-3 with TRBJ2-6, with D tentatively TRBD1 (6 bases). This CDR3 comprises 16 residues. CDR1 and CDR2 (germline): ENHRY, SYGVKD. The V end was cut by 4 bases, the J end by 4 bases, with 14 bases between. CDR3 nucleotides: TGTGCCATCAGTGGAGTAGGGGGTCGCGGGGCCAACGTCCTGACTTTC. This translates into CAISGVGGRGANVLTF.

This clonotype has at least ten counts. V gene TRBV7-9 combines with J gene TRBJ1-2; D is uncertain. The ends were cut back, 6 bases at V and 7 bases at J, with 9 bases in the middle. Per germline, CDR1 SEHNR and CDR2 FQNEAQ (reference sequence). This CDR3 region has 11 residues. The CDR3: CASSPTAGYTF. The DNA of the CDR3 is TGTGCCAGCAGTCCTACCGCTGGCTACACCTTC. Full variable domain (missing parts from reference TRBV7-9 and TRBJ1-2): DTGVSQNPRHKITKRGQNVTFRCDPISEHNRLYWYRQTLGQGPEFLTYFQNEAQLEKSRLLSDRFSAERPKGSFSTLEIQRTEQGDSAMYLCASSPTAGYTFGSGTRLTVV.

The V and J genes are TRBV7-2 and TRBJ2-5; D gene uncertain. The CDR3 length is 12 residues. The V gene lost 6 bases and the J gene lost 5 bases, with 10 bases spanning the gap. Germline V gene data show CDR1 as SGHTA and CDR2 as FQGNSA. The CDR3 protein is CASRIPSETQYF. CDR3 bases: TGTGCCAGCAGAATACCCTCCGAGACCCAGTACTTC.

On this clonotype: Possible read error: a much larger clone is one base away. This rearrangement joins TRBV7-2 to TRBJ1-2; D uncertain. The CDR3 totals 13 residues. Germline V gene lookup returns CDR1 SGHTA and CDR2 FQGNSA. The CDR3 spells CAGSPPPNYGYTF. CDR3 in DNA: TGTGCCGGCAGTCCCCCCCCTAACTATGGCTACACCTTC.

The genes are TRBV9 and TRBJ2-5, with 8 bases lining up with TRBD1. Germline V CDR1 and CDR2: SGDLS, YYNGEE. The CDR3 runs to 16 residues. The trim removed 2 bases at V and 1 base at J, leaving 7 bases unmatched. This CDR3 is CASSVGQGQSQETQYF. As DNA, the CDR3 is TGTGCCAGCAGCGTCGGACAGGGACAATCCCAAGAGACCCAGTACTTC. Full variable domain (outside the CDR3, taken from reference TRBV9 and TRBJ2-5): DSGVTQTPKHLITATGQRVTLRCSPRSGDLSVYWYQQSLDQGLQFLIQYYNGEERAKGNILERFSAQQFPDLHSELNLSSLELGDSALYFCASSVGQGQSQETQYFGPGTRLLVL.

This clonotype has at least ten counts. The CDR3 loop reads CASSLAGATDEQYF. CDR3 nucleotide sequence: TGTGCCAGCAGCTTAGCGGGAGCAACGGATGAGCAGTACTTC. This chain links TRBV7-9 with TRBJ2-7; TRBD2 might be the D (5 bases). Germline CDR1 is SEHNR and CDR2 is FQNEAQ (reference sequence). This CDR3 region has 14 residues. Deletions cut 0 bases from V and 7 bases from J, with 13 bases between.

This clonotype was seen a few times. The rearrangement links TRBV29-1 to TRBJ2-1; the match to TRBD2 covers 9 bases. The CDR3 contains 15 residues. V gave up 1 base and J gave up 4 bases; unmatched junction bases: 5. Germline V gives CDR1 SQVTM, CDR2 ANQGSEA. The CDR3, as DNA: TGCAGCGTTGAAGGTGGGCGGGAGGGGTACAATGAGCAGTTCTTC. Residues: CSVEGGREGYNEQFF.

This clonotype has a handful of counts. The germline gene is not matched at one end of the junction; a read error may be the cause. This chain connects TRBV7-9 to TRBJ1-1; 8 nucleotides agree with TRBD1. The CDR3 is 19 residues long. Germline V gene sequence: CDR1 SEHNR, CDR2 FQNEAQ (reference sequence). The CDR3 DNA is TGCGCCAGCAGCTTGTGGGCAGGGGGCGCATCTGGGGTGGGCACTGAAGCTTTCTTT. Protein sequence: CASSLWAGGASGVGTEAFF.

In this sample, this clonotype turned up many times. V gene TRBV6-6 combines with J gene TRBJ1-1, with D possibly being TRBD1 (5 bases). The CDR3 length is 14 residues. V lost 0 bases and J 4 bases, leaving 9 bases between the germline ends. CDR1 is MNHNY and CDR2 is SVGAGI in the germline V gene (reference sequence). The chain's CDR3 is CASSYSKGLTEAFF. The CDR3 DNA is TGTGCCAGCAGTTACTCGAAGGGGCTCACTGAAGCTTTCTTT.

The rearrangement uses TRBV27 and TRBJ1-5; D may be TRBD1 (5 bases). Germline values: CDR1 MNHEY, CDR2 SMNVEV (reference sequence). The germline V and J ends were trimmed by 6 bases and 5 bases, with 20 bases remaining between them. This CDR3 region has 16 residues. CDR3 DNA: TGTGCCAGCAGCCTCGTCGGGACCCGGGAAGATCAGCCCCAGCATTTT. This sequence encodes CASSLVGTREDQPQHF.

This sequence joins TRBV25-1 and TRBJ2-5, with D perhaps TRBD2 (5 bases). V was clipped by 4 bases and J by 7 bases, with 19 bases between them. CDR3 length: 15 amino acids. Germline CDR1 and CDR2: MGHDK and SYGVNS. The CDR3 DNA follows: TGTGCCAGCAGTGGACGGCAGGCCGGAGGAGGGACCCAGTACTTC. Amino acid sequence: CASSGRQAGGGTQYF. Together with reference TRBV25-1 and TRBJ2-5, the CDR3 gives the full variable domain: EADIYQTPRYLVIGTGKKITLECSQTMGHDKMYWYQQDPGMELHLIHYSYGVNSTEKGDLSSESTVSRIRTEHFPLTLESARPSHTSQYLCASSGRQAGGGTQYFGPGTRLLVL.

The chain recombines TRBV4-2 with TRBJ2-7; D may be TRBD1 (5 bases). The ends were cut back, 1 base at V and 2 bases at J, with 12 bases in the middle. The germline V gene has CDR1 LGHNA and CDR2 YNFKEQ. This CDR3 contains 15 residues. For the CDR3, the DNA is TGTGCCAGCAGCCAAGGGACACCTACCCCCTACGAGCAGTACTTC. As protein: CASSQGTPTPYEQYF.

A note on this clonotype: A single base is all that separates this from a far larger clone, so a read error is likely. The rearrangement links TRBV19 to TRBJ1-2; D is undetermined. This CDR3 is 12 amino acids long. Germline values: CDR1 LNHDA, CDR2 SQIVND (reference sequence). The CDR3, as DNA: TGTGCCAGTAATATACCCGGCTATGGCTACACCTTC. It translates to CASNIPGYGYTF.

This rearrangement joins TRBV12-3 or TRBV12-4 to TRBJ2-7; TRBD1 is a possible D gene (6 bases). V lost 8 bases and J 3 bases, leaving 17 bases between the germline ends. The CDR3 extends over 14 amino acids. CDR3 in amino acids: CASARDIRFYEQYF. The CDR3 nucleotides are TGTGCCAGCGCACGGGACATAAGATTCTACGAGCAGTACTTC.

This clonotype was counted ten times or more. The chain joins TRBV20-1 to TRBJ2-5, with D possibly matching TRBD1 (6 bases). CDR3 size: 13 residues. With 4 bases removed from V and 4 bases from J, the gap between germline ends came to 13 bases. Germline values: CDR1 DFQATT, CDR2 SNEGSKA (reference sequence). CDR3 coding DNA: TGCAGTGCTATTCAGGGGCGGGTAGAGACCCAGTACTTC. It specifies CSAIQGRVETQYF.

This clonotype has at least ten counts. J is TRBJ1-2 and V is TRBV9; 9 bases map to TRBD1. CDR1 is SGDLS, CDR2 YYNGEE, per germline. V shed 3 bases and J 7 bases; nucleotides not matched to a gene: 16. There are 17 residues in the CDR3. The CDR3 DNA sequence: TGTGCCAGCAGCGCCTCCCCGGGACAGGGTAGGATTCGTGGCTACACCTTC. Residues: CASSASPGQGRIRGYTF.

The chain couples TRBV20-1 to TRBJ1-5; D gene unclear. Germline CDR1 is DFQATT and CDR2 is SNEGSKA (reference sequence). This CDR3 comprises 15 residues. V lost 1 base, J lost 8 bases, and 18 bases lay in between. CDR3 sequence (DNA): TGCAGTGCTAGAGGTGGGCAGCACGGCGGGGAGCCCCAGCATTTT. Its translation: CSARGGQHGGEPQHF.

Note on this clonotype: A read error may explain this, as a much larger clone is one base away. Because the CDR3 is missing its conserved closing phenylalanine or tryptophan, this is likely a read error. The rearrangement links TRBV7-2 to TRBJ2-7; 7 bases align to TRBD2. V was pared by 2 bases and J by 4 bases, with 8 bases of the junction left unmatched. The CDR3 has 15 amino acids. Germline CDR1 reads SGHTA; CDR2 reads FQGNSA. The CDR3 is CASSLSGGGGYEQYL. CDR3 DNA sequence: TGTGCCAGCAGCTTAAGTGGCGGGGGAGGGTACGAGCAGTACCTC.

Of note for this clonotype: The junction shows a germline mismatch at one end, possibly a read error. J is TRBJ2-6 and V is TRBV2; D perhaps matches TRBD1 (5 bases). Germline V gene data show CDR1 as SNHLY and CDR2 as FYNNEI. CDR3 size: 18 residues. The CDR3 nucleotides are TGTGCCAGCAGTGAGTATAACACGGAACACTCTGGGGCCAACGCCCTGACTTTC. Amino acids: CASSEYNTEHSGANALTF.

The chain couples TRBV5-1 to TRBJ2-2, with 12 bases fitting TRBD1. J gave up 5 bases and V 4 bases, and 9 bases lay outside the gene matches. This CDR3 comprises 17 residues. The germline V gene encodes CDR1 SGHRS and CDR2 YFSETQ. The CDR3, as DNA: TGCGCCAGCAGCACCTCGGGACAGGGGGCGCGGACCGGGGAGCTGTTTTTT. The encoded protein is CASSTSGQGARTGELFF.

About this clonotype itself: Likely a read error: the CDR3 ends without its conserved phenylalanine or tryptophan. The chain recombines TRBV29-1 with TRBJ1-2; D unresolved. The CDR3 has 8 amino acids. The germline V gene has CDR1 SQVTM and CDR2 ANQGSEA. CDR3 sequence (DNA): TGCACCGCGGGGGGCTACACCCTC. It encodes CTAGGYTL.

This clonotype was counted ten times or more. The genes are TRBV9 and TRBJ2-7, with D maybe TRBD1 (7 bases). Germline assignment: CDR1 SGDLS and CDR2 YYNGEE. Trimming pared 3 bases from V and 6 bases from J, leaving 16 bases between. This CDR3 has 14 residues. CDR3 amino acids: CASSESPQGGEQYF. Here the CDR3 DNA reads TGTGCCAGCAGCGAATCCCCCCAGGGGGGCGAGCAGTACTTC.

V is TRBV28 and J is TRBJ2-5; D gene unclear. The CDR3 totals 11 residues. Looked up from germline, CDR1 is MDHEN and CDR2 is SYDVKM. The germline V and J ends were trimmed by 8 bases and 5 bases, with 9 bases remaining between them. Here the CDR3 DNA reads TGTGCCAGCCGAAAGTTTGAGACCCAGTACTTC. The encoded protein is CASRKFETQYF.

This clonotype was seen many times. The chain combines TRBV5-1 with TRBJ1-2; 9 bases map to TRBD1. This CDR3 contains 15 residues. The junction had 6 bases not matched to a gene; V was cut back by 0 bases and J by 6 bases. The germline CDR1 and CDR2 sequences are SGHRS and YFSETQ. CDR3 sequence: CASSLALGQGHGYTF. In DNA form, the CDR3 reads TGCGCCAGCAGCTTGGCCCTGGGACAGGGACATGGCTACACCTTC. The full variable domain, its missing parts supplied by reference TRBV5-1 and TRBJ1-2, is KAGVTQTPRYLIKTRGQQVTLSCSPISGHRSVSWYQQTPGQGLQFLFEYFSETQRNKGNFPGRFSGRQFSNSRSEMNVSTLELGDSALYLCASSLALGQGHGYTFGSGTRLTVV.

The chain combines TRBV25-1 with TRBJ1-4; D remains ambiguous. The V gene's germline CDR1 is MGHDK and CDR2 SYGVNS. CDR3 size: 14 residues. With 7 bases removed from V and 8 bases from J, the gap between germline ends came to 17 bases. This chain's CDR3 is CASTFHTVEEKLFF. CDR3 nucleotide sequence: TGTGCCAGCACTTTTCACACGGTCGAGGAAAAACTGTTTTTT.

There are many counts of this clonotype. The chain links TRBV7-6 to TRBJ1-1; no firm D call. Between the trimmed V and J ends, which lost 6 bases and 1 base, there was a span of 18 bases. Germline assignment: CDR1 SGHVS and CDR2 FNYEAQ. The CDR3 covers 16 residues. Here the CDR3 DNA reads TGTGCCAGCAGACCCTACGAGGGAGCAGGGAACACTGAAGCTTTCTTT. Translation: CASRPYEGAGNTEAFF.

This clonotype was seen many times. V is TRBV7-9 and J is TRBJ2-7, with D perhaps TRBD1 (5 bases). V was trimmed by 5 bases and J by 0 bases, leaving 14 bases between them. The CDR3 spans 15 residues. Germline-derived CDR1 and CDR2 are SEHNR and FQNEAQ (reference sequence). The CDR3 region is CASSLDRRSSYEQYF. The CDR3, as DNA: TGTGCCAGCAGCCTAGACAGACGAAGCTCCTACGAGCAGTACTTC.

The table lists this clonotype with many counts. Here the CDR3 DNA reads TGTGCCAGCAGCCGCCGAGGTGACGTAGACACCATATATTTT. It encodes CASSRRGDVDTIYF. The V and J genes are TRBV7-9 and TRBJ1-3; D is undetermined. The V end lost 5 bases, the J end lost 8 bases, and 16 bases lay between the germline ends. CDR1 and CDR2 (germline): SEHNR, FQNEAQ (reference sequence). This CDR3 is 14 amino acids long.

V usage is TRBV12-3 or TRBV12-4 and J usage is TRBJ2-5, with D possibly being TRBD1 (6 bases). The V and J ends lost 3 bases and 10 bases respectively, with 15 bases between them. The CDR3 contains 13 residues. CDR3 sequence: CASSLGASLNQYF. The CDR3 coding sequence is TGTGCCAGCAGTTTGGGGGCCTCTTTAAACCAGTACTTC.

The chain combines TRBV19 with TRBJ1-2; a weak D match, TRBD1 (5 bases). The germline gives CDR1 LNHDA, CDR2 SQIVND (reference sequence). Trimming removed 5 bases from V and 13 bases from J, with 23 bases in between. The CDR3 extends over 14 amino acids. CDR3 in DNA: TGTGCCAGTAGTGGATCACGGGACGGCCGGAAGGGCACCTTC. Translated, it gives CASSGSRDGRKGTF.